Shown below are 25 T cell receptor beta chains from a single sample sequenced in a study of cytomegalovirus exposure and HLA in healthy donors. PCR employed 60 Vbeta and 13 Jbeta primers. Measured with immunoSEQ multiplex PCR; TCRdb has only the in-frame clones, and not every one. The sample has about 160,000 clones, under 90% seen once. Sequenced sample: PBMCs. These receptors were collected from a man aged 18-30 years in good health and CMV-seronegative.

The chain uses TRBV5-5 and TRBJ1-5; D remains ambiguous. This CDR3 is built from 14 residues. The germline V gene encodes CDR1 SGHKS and CDR2 YYEKEE (reference sequence). V was clipped by 4 bases and J by 5 bases, with 13 bases between them. CDR3: CASSPAISDQPQHF. The CDR3, as DNA: TGTGCCAGCAGCCCGGCGATAAGCGATCAGCCCCAGCATTTT.

J is TRBJ1-1 and V is TRBV18; weak D call: TRBD1 (5 bases). Trimming pared 5 bases from V and 2 bases from J, leaving 12 bases between. This CDR3 spans 14 amino acids. The V gene's germline CDR1 is KGHSH and CDR2 LQKENI. In DNA, the CDR3 is TGTGCCAGCTCAACCGTGACAGTCAACACTGAAGCTTTCTTT. It encodes CASSTVTVNTEAFF. Together with reference TRBV18 and TRBJ1-1, the CDR3 gives the full variable domain: NAGVMQNPRHLVRRRGQEARLRCSPMKGHSHVYWYRQLPEEGLKFMVYLQKENIIDESGMPKERFSAEFPKEGPSILRIQQVVRGDSAAYFCASSTVTVNTEAFFGQGTRLTVV.

The chain is built from TRBV21-1 and TRBJ1-5. TRBV21-1 is classified as a pseudogene. This CDR3 comprises 8 residues. DNA for the CDR3: TGTGCCAGTCGGGCCCAGCATTTT. This codes for CASRAQHF.

The V call is TRBV5-1, the J call TRBJ2-2; a weak D match, TRBD1 (5 bases). The CDR3 has 15 residues. The V gene's germline CDR1 is SGHRS and CDR2 YFSETQ. The V and J ends lost 0 bases and 0 bases respectively, with 6 bases between them. CDR3 sequence: CASSLEGPNTGELFF. Here the CDR3 DNA reads TGCGCCAGCAGCTTGGAGGGGCCGAACACCGGGGAGCTGTTTTTT.

The chain employs TRBV6-1 and TRBJ2-2, with TRBD1 matching 7 bases. Per the germline V gene, CDR1 is MNHNS and CDR2 is SASEGT. Unmatched junction bases numbered 9, after V lost 4 bases and J lost 7 bases. This CDR3 contains 15 residues. This CDR3 is CASSGYLRDSGELFF. The CDR3 nucleotides are TGTGCCAGCAGTGGATACCTACGGGACAGCGGGGAGCTGTTTTTT.

The V gene is TRBV19, the J gene TRBJ1-5, with a tentative D call TRBD1 (6 bases). V was cut by 1 base and J by 6 bases, with 7 bases left in between. This CDR3 has 13 residues. Germline V CDR1 and CDR2: LNHDA, SQIVND (reference sequence). CDR3 bases: TGTGCCAGTAGTATAGCAGGGGCTCAGCCCCAGCATTTT. Translation: CASSIAGAQPQHF. The full variable domain, with the rest looked up from reference TRBV19 and TRBJ1-5, is DGGITQSPKYLFRKEGQNVTLSCEQNLNHDAMYWYRQDPGQGLRLIYYSQIVNDFQKGDIAEGYSVSREKKESFPLTVTSAQKNPTAFYLCASSIAGAQPQHFGDGTRLSIL.

This clone came up once. V gene TRBV10-2 combines with J gene TRBJ2-1; the D is unclear. This CDR3 comprises 15 residues. V lost 0 bases to trimming and J lost 0 bases, with 6 bases between them. CDR1 and CDR2 (germline): WSHSY, SAAADI. The CDR3 spells CASSESGGSYNEQFF. The DNA of the CDR3 is TGCGCCAGCAGTGAGTCTGGCGGCTCCTACAATGAGCAGTTCTTC.

Worth noting for this clone: The junction and the germline gene differ at one end; a read error may be behind it. The same CDR3 also results from other DNA sequences found in this sample. The chain links TRBV11-2 to TRBJ2-7; 7 nucleotides align to TRBD1. The length of the CDR3 is 14 residues. CDR1 and CDR2 (germline): SGHAT, FQNNGV. In DNA, the CDR3 is TGCGCCAGCAGCTTTGGGACAGAGCGTTACGAGCAGTACTTC. It translates to CASSFGTERYEQYF.

The chain combines TRBV11-1 with TRBJ2-1; D is undetermined. Germline-derived CDR1 and CDR2 are SGHAT and FQDESV (reference sequence). V lost 1 base to trimming and J lost 2 bases, with 12 bases between them. The CDR3 has 16 residues. DNA for the CDR3: TGTGCCAGCAGCTTAGAGGCTCGCCGGGCCTACAATGAGCAGTTCTTC. It is translated as CASSLEARRAYNEQFF. Full variable domain (outside the CDR3, taken from reference TRBV11-1 and TRBJ2-1): EAEVAQSPRYKITEKSQAVAFWCDPISGHATLYWYRQILGQGPELLVQFQDESVVDDSQLPKDRFSAERLKGVDSTLKIQPAELGDSAMYLCASSLEARRAYNEQFFGPGTRLTVL.

The chain links TRBV5-6 to TRBJ2-2, with TRBD1 identical over 9 bases. The V segment lost 4 bases and the J segment 6 bases; nucleotides outside the gene matches: 10. The CDR3 is 16 residues long. Germline values: CDR1 SGHDT, CDR2 YYEEEE. The CDR3 region is CASSNRLRTGAGELFF. For the CDR3, the DNA is TGTGCCAGCAGCAACAGATTGAGGACAGGGGCCGGGGAGCTGTTTTTT.

This chain connects TRBV2 to TRBJ1-1; D not resolved. Germline CDR1 is SNHLY and CDR2 is FYNNEI. The V end was cut by 8 bases, the J end by 3 bases, with 16 bases between. This CDR3 spans 14 amino acids. The CDR3 reads CASGATGMYTEAFF. The CDR3 region has the DNA TGTGCCAGCGGAGCGACGGGTATGTACACTGAAGCTTTCTTT.

This chain connects TRBV5-4 to TRBJ1-6, with 7 bases matching TRBD1. The V gene's germline CDR1 is SGHNT and CDR2 YYREEE (reference sequence). Trimming cost V 5 bases and J 10 bases; bases outside gene matches: 15. The CDR3 is 16 residues long. CDR3 bases: TGTGCCAGCAGTACCGACACAGGGGCATCACAGTCACCCCTCCACTTT. Encoded protein: CASSTDTGASQSPLHF.

The chain couples TRBV5-1 to TRBJ2-1; TRBD2 agrees at 7 bases. The CDR3 covers 14 residues. V shed 4 bases and J 9 bases; nucleotides not matched to a gene: 10. Germline V gene lookup returns CDR1 SGHRS and CDR2 YFSETQ. CDR3 DNA sequence: TGCGCCAGCAGCATGAGCGGGACTCCCGGTGAGCAGTTCTTC. Amino acids: CASSMSGTPGEQFF.

V usage is TRBV11-3 and J usage is TRBJ2-7, with a tentative D call TRBD2 (6 bases). Germline CDR1 and CDR2: SGHNT and YENEEA. The CDR3 sequence is 12 residues long. The V gene lost 5 bases and the J gene lost 6 bases, with 11 bases spanning the gap. DNA for the CDR3: TGTGCCAGCAGCAACCTGACTAGCGAGCAGTACTTC. It codes for CASSNLTSEQYF.

CDR3 in DNA: TGTGCCAGCAGTTTAGCTGCGGGGGGCTATGGCTACACCTTC. It yields the protein CASSLAAGGYGYTF. V is TRBV28 and J is TRBJ1-2, with D perhaps matching TRBD1 (5 bases). The CDR3 is made up of 14 amino acids. Trimming took off 2 bases at V and 4 bases at J, with 11 bases between the two ends. Germline CDR1 MDHEN, CDR2 SYDVKM.

The chain is built from TRBV15 and TRBJ2-5, with TRBD2 identical over 12 bases. J lost 4 bases, V lost 4 bases, and 10 bases had no gene match. Germline V lookup: CDR1 LNHNV, CDR2 YYDKDF (reference sequence). The length of the CDR3 is 17 residues. The CDR3 coding sequence is TGTGCCACCAGCAAAAGCGGGACTAGCGGGTTGGGAGAGACCCAGTACTTC. This codes for CATSKSGTSGLGETQYF.

This clone was seen only once. The chain combines TRBV28 with TRBJ2-1; a possible D gene is TRBD2 (5 bases). Trimming removed 7 bases at V and 8 bases at J, with 15 bases between. The CDR3 sequence is 13 residues long. Germline loops: CDR1 MDHEN, CDR2 SYDVKM. The CDR3 loop reads CASTPSWRDEQFF. The CDR3, as DNA: TGTGCCAGCACCCCAAGCTGGCGGGATGAGCAGTTCTTC.

J is TRBJ2-7 and V is TRBV5-6; the D gene is possibly TRBD2 (5 bases). The V end lost 4 bases, the J end lost 7 bases, and 12 bases lay between the germline ends. This CDR3 has 12 residues. Germline assignment: CDR1 SGHDT and CDR2 YYEEEE. For the CDR3, the DNA is TGTGCCAGCAGCCGCACGGGGTGGGAGCAGTACTTC. Its translation is CASSRTGWEQYF.

CDR3 nucleotides: TGCAGTGCTAGAGGTGGGCGCGAGCAGTACTTC. Protein sequence: CSARGGREQYF. This sequence joins TRBV20-1 and TRBJ2-7; D is ambiguous. From germline, CDR1 is DFQATT and CDR2 SNEGSKA (reference sequence). The V gene lost 1 base and the J gene lost 6 bases, with 7 bases spanning the gap. The CDR3 loop spans 11 amino acids.

The J gene is TRBJ1-4, the V gene TRBV5-6; 9 bases match TRBD1. Germline values: CDR1 SGHDT, CDR2 YYEEEE. The CDR3 covers 14 residues. The V and J ends lost 3 bases and 6 bases, in that order; junction bases with no gene match: 3. The CDR3 DNA follows: TGTGCCAGCAGCTCCAGGGACAGGGATGAAAAACTGTTTTTT. This encodes CASSSRDRDEKLFF.

The J gene is TRBJ1-1, the V gene TRBV19; TRBD1 might be the D (5 bases). CDR3 length: 13 amino acids. V gave up 6 bases and J gave up 5 bases, with 13 bases separating them. From germline, CDR1 is LNHDA and CDR2 SQIVND (reference sequence). The CDR3 protein is CASRPTVWTEAFF. DNA for the CDR3: TGTGCCAGTAGGCCGACAGTATGGACTGAAGCTTTCTTT.

This clone was observed a handful of times. The rearrangement joins TRBV2 to TRBJ1-1; TRBD1 is a possible D gene (6 bases). V was clipped by 6 bases and J by 5 bases, with 16 bases between them. CDR3 size: 14 residues. Germline V gene data show CDR1 as SNHLY and CDR2 as FYNNEI. The CDR3 here is CASSLGGLRTEAFF. The DNA of the CDR3 is TGTGCCAGCAGCCTAGGGGGTCTCCGGACTGAAGCTTTCTTT.

V is TRBV29-1 and J is TRBJ2-5; weak D call: TRBD1 (8 bases). There are 12 residues in the CDR3. CDR1 SQVTM and CDR2 ANQGSEA come from the germline V gene. V lost 8 bases and J lost 5, with 15 bases in between. The CDR3 sequence: CSLQGGVETQYF. The CDR3, as DNA: TGCAGCCTACAGGGGGGGGTCGAGACCCAGTACTTC.

This clone was picked up a small number of times. This CDR3 is also generated by other DNA sequences in the sample. The J gene is TRBJ2-1, the V gene TRBV2; no clear D gene. Germline CDR1 reads SNHLY; CDR2 reads FYNNEI. Trimming removed 3 bases from V and 6 bases from J, with 9 bases in between. The CDR3 length is 13 residues. CDR3 residues: CASSDSTSNEQFF. The CDR3 DNA follows: TGTGCCAGCAGTGACTCCACAAGCAATGAGCAGTTCTTC.

This chain links TRBV9 with TRBJ1-4; 7 bases fit TRBD1. With 4 bases clipped from V and 5 bases from J, the junction kept 8 bases outside the gene matches. The CDR3 runs 15 residues. CDR1 and CDR2 from the germline V gene are SGDLS and YYNGEE. The CDR3 region has the DNA TGTGCCAGCAGCACCGACAGGGAAGGAAATGAAAAACTGTTTTTT. Its translation is CASSTDREGNEKLFF.